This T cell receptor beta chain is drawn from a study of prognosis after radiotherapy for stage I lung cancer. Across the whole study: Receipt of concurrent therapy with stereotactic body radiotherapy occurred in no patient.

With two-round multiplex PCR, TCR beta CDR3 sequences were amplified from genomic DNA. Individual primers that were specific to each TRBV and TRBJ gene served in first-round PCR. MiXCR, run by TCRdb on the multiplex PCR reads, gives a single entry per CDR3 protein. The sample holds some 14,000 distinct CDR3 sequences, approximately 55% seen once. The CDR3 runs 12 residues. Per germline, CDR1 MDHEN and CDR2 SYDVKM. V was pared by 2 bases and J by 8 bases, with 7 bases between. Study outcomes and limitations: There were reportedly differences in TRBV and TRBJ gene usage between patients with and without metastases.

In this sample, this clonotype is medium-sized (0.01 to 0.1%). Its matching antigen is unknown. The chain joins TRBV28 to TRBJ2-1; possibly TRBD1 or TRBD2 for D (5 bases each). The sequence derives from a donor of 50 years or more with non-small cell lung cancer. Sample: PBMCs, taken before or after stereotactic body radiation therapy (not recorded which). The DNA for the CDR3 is TGTGCCAGCAGTTTACAGGGACATGAGCAGTTCTTC. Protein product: CASSLQGHEQFF. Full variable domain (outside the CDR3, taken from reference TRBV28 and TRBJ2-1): DVKVTQSSRYLVKRTGEKVFLECVQDMDHENMFWYRQDPGLGLRLIYFSYDVKMKEKGDIPEGYSVSREKKERFSLILESASTNQTSMYLCASSLQGHEQFFGPGTRLTVL.